This TCR beta chain was sequenced for a study of shared clonotypes between healthy human individuals. Study results and limitations: Sharing of clonotypes among donors was expected to vary with sequencing depth.

The test was conducted at deep level. Clones were read by immunoSEQ multiplex PCR, and TCRdb kept only the in-frame ones, dropping some. The table lists 2 million or so clones, 85% to 95% of them singletons. To note about this clone: The antigen remains unidentified.

CDR3 length: 15 amino acids. CDR1 is MNHEY, CDR2 SVGAGI, per germline. Trimming took off 5 bases at V and 0 bases at J, with 11 bases between the two ends. The rearrangement links TRBV6-5 to TRBJ2-1; D remains unclear. The source material was naive CD4+ T cells sorted from blood. Stated subset: CD45RA+ positively selected. This clonotype was obtained from a man aged 18 to 35 in good health. The CDR3 bases are TGTGCCAGCAGTCCGCAGAGAACCTCCTACAATGAGCAGTTCTTC. It yields the protein CASSPQRTSYNEQFF.